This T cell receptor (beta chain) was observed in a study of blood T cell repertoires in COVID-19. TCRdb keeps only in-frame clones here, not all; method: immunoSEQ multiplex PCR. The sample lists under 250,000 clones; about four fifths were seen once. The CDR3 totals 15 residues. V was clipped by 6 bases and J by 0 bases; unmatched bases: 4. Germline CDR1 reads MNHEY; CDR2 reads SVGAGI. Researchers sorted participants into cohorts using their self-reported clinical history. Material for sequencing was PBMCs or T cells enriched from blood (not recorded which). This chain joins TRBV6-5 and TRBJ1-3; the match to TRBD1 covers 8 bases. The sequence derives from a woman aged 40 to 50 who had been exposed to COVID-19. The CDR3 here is CASRRQGSSGNTIYF. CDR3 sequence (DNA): TGTGCCAGCAGAAGACAGGGGAGCTCTGGAAACACCATATATTTT.